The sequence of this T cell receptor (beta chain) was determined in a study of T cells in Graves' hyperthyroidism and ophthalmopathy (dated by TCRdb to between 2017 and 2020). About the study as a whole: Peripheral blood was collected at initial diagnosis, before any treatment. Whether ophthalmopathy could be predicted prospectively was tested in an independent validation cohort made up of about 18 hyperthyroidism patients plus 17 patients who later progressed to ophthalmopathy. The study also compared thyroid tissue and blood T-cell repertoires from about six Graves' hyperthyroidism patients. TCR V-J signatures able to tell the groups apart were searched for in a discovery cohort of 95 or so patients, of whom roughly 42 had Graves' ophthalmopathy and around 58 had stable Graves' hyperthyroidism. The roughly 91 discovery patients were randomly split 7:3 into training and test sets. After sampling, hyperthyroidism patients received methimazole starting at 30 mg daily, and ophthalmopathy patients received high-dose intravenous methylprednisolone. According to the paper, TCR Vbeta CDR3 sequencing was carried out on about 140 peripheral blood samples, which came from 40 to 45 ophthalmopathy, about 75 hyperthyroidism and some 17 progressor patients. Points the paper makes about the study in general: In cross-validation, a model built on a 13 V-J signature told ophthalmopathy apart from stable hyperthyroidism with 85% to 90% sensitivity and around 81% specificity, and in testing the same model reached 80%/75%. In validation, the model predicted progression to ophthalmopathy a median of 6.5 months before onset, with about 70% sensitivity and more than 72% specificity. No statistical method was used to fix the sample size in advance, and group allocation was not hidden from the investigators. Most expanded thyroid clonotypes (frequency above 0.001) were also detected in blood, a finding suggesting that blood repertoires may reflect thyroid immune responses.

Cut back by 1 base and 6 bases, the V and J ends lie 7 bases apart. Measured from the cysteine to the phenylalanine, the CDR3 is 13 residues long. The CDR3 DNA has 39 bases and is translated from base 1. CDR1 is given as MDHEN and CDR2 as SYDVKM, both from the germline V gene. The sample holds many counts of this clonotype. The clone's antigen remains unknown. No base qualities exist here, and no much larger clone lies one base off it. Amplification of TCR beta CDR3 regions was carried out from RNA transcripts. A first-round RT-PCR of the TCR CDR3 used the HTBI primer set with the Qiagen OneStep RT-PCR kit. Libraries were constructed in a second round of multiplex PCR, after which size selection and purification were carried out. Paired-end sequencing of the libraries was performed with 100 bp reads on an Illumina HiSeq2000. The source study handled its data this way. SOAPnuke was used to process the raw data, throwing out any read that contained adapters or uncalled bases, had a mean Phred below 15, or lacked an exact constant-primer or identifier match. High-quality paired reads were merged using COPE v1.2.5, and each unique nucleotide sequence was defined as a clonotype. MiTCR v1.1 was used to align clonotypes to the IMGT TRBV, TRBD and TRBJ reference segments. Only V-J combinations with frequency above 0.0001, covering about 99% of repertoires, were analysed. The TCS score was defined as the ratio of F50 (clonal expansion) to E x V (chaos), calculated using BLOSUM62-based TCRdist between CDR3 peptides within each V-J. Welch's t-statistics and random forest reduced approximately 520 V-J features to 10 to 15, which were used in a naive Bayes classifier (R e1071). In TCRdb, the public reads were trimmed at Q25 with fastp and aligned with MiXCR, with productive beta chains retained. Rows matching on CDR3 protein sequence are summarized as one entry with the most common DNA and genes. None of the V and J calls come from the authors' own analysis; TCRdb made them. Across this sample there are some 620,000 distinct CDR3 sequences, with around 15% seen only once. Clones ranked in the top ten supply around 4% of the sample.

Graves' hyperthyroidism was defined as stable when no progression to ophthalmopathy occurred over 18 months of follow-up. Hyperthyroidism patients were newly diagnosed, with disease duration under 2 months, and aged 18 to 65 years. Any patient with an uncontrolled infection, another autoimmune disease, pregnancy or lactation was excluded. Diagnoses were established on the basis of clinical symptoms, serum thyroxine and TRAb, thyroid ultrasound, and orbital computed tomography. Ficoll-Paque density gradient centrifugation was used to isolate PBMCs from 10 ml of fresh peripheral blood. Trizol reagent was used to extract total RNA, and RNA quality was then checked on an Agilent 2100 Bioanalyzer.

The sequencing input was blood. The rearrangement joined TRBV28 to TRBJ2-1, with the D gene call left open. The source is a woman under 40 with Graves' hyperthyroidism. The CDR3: CASSLYPGNEQFF. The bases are TGTGCCAGCAGTTTATATCCGGGCAATGAGCAGTTCTTC.